These 28 T cell receptor beta chains were all obtained from the same sample, sequenced in a study of control samples from healthy donors and cancer patients. This table comes from immunoSEQ multiplex PCR, and its TCRdb copy is limited to in-frame clones, with some not included. The sample records 170,000 or so clones, 85% to 95% being singletons. What was sequenced was blood. The receptor set was obtained from a woman aged 40 to 50 in good health.

This clone showed up just once. The J gene is TRBJ1-1, the V gene TRBV4-3, with TRBD1 as a possible D gene (5 bases). V lost 4 bases to trimming and J lost 7 bases, with 16 bases between them. Germline assignment: CDR1 LGHNA and CDR2 YSLEER. The CDR3 contains 14 residues. Here the CDR3 reads CASSLEAGDGEAFF. CDR3 coding DNA: TGCGCCAGCAGCCTCGAAGCCGGGGACGGTGAAGCTTTCTTT.

The gene calls are TRBV29-1 and TRBJ2-1; maybe TRBD2 (6 bases). Germline CDR1 is SQVTM and CDR2 is ANQGSEA. V shed 8 bases and J shed 4 bases, with 15 bases lying between them. CDR3 length: 13 amino acids. The CDR3 protein is CSHSGTPYNEQFF. The CDR3 DNA reads as TGCAGCCATAGCGGAACTCCATACAATGAGCAGTTCTTC.

The rearrangement links TRBV5-1 to TRBJ1-3; D is possibly TRBD1 (6 bases). There are 14 residues in the CDR3. In germline, CDR1 is SGHRS, CDR2 YFSETQ. Trimming took off 0 bases at V and 4 bases at J, with 8 bases between the two ends. Here the CDR3 DNA reads TGCGCCAGCAGCTTGGCAGGGGACGGAAACACCATATATTTT. Translating gives CASSLAGDGNTIYF.

The chain carries TRBV9 and TRBJ1-2; D ambiguous. CDR1 and CDR2 (germline): SGDLS, YYNGEE. The CDR3 spans 13 residues. Trimming took 0 bases from V and 5 from J, leaving 8 bases between them. CDR3 loop: CASSVDGQYGYTF. Here the CDR3 DNA reads TGTGCCAGCAGCGTAGATGGGCAGTATGGCTACACCTTC. Supplemented by reference TRBV9 and TRBJ1-2, the full variable domain reads DSGVTQTPKHLITATGQRVTLRCSPRSGDLSVYWYQQSLDQGLQFLIQYYNGEERAKGNILERFSAQQFPDLHSELNLSSLELGDSALYFCASSVDGQYGYTFGSGTRLTVV.

This clone was counted a single time. The rearrangement links TRBV27 to TRBJ1-1; D unclear. Germline V gene lookup returns CDR1 MNHEY and CDR2 SMNVEV (reference sequence). V was pared by 3 bases and J by 2 bases, with 4 bases between. This CDR3 spans 12 amino acids. The CDR3 loop reads CASSFHNTEAFF. The CDR3, as DNA: TGTGCCAGCAGTTTCCACAACACTGAAGCTTTCTTT.

CDR3 bases: TGTGCCAGTAGTAACCAGGGGAAGCAAGGCTACACCTTC. This codes for CASSNQGKQGYTF. The chain has TRBV19 and TRBJ1-2; a weak D match, TRBD1 (6 bases). The CDR3 spans 13 residues. Trimming took off 4 bases at V and 8 bases at J, with 14 bases between the two ends. Germline CDR1 LNHDA, CDR2 SQIVND (reference sequence).

This clone showed up just a few times. The chain joins TRBV7-9 to TRBJ1-4; a weak D match, TRBD1 (6 bases). The CDR3 loop spans 12 amino acids. V was clipped by 10 bases and J by 3 bases, with 9 bases between them. The germline CDR1 and CDR2 sequences are SEHNR and FQNEAQ (reference sequence). CDR3 amino acids: CATRGANEKLFF. The CDR3 DNA reads TGTGCCACCAGGGGAGCTAATGAAAAACTGTTTTTT.

This sequence joins TRBV12-5 and TRBJ2-2; TRBD2 matches at 11 bases. This CDR3 is 16 amino acids long. V shed 5 bases, J shed 3 bases, and the junction held 5 bases outside the gene matches. Germline CDR1 reads LGHNT; CDR2 reads FRNRAP. The DNA of the CDR3 is TGTGCTAGTGGTCCCTGGACTAGCGGGTACACCGGGGAGCTGTTTTTT. It codes for CASGPWTSGYTGELFF.

The chain has TRBV10-3 and TRBJ2-5, with TRBD2 matching over 8 bases. This CDR3 has 13 amino acids. J gave up 0 bases and V 10 bases, and 4 bases lay outside the gene matches. Germline lookup yields CDR1 ENHRY and CDR2 SYGVKD. This chain's CDR3 is CATRGGDQETQYF. CDR3 in DNA: TGTGCCACCCGGGGGGGGGACCAAGAGACCCAGTACTTC.

This rearrangement joins TRBV7-9 to TRBJ2-1, with 11 bases matching TRBD2. This CDR3 spans 14 amino acids. Germline V gives CDR1 SEHNR, CDR2 FQNEAQ (reference sequence). V lost 5 bases and J lost 9; bases outside the gene matches: 6. The CDR3 DNA reads as TGTGCCAGCAGCGCTAGCGGGAGGCCCTCTGAGCAGTTCTTC. This codes for CASSASGRPSEQFF. Supplemented by reference TRBV7-9 and TRBJ2-1, the full variable domain reads DTGVSQNPRHKITKRGQNVTFRCDPISEHNRLYWYRQTLGQGPEFLTYFQNEAQLEKSRLLSDRFSAERPKGSFSTLEIQRTEQGDSAMYLCASSASGRPSEQFFGPGTRLTVL.

The sample holds a few counts of this clone. The chain joins TRBV3-1 (or the pseudogene TRBV3-2) to TRBJ2-1; maybe TRBD2 (5 bases). Germline CDR1 LGHDT, CDR2 YNNKEL (reference sequence). V was pared by 0 bases and J by 7 bases, with 10 bases between. CDR3 length equals 14 residues. The CDR3 DNA sequence: TGTGCCAGCAGCCAAGATGCTAGCAGTAATGAGCAGTTCTTC. This codes for CASSQDASSNEQFF.

The chain couples TRBV28 to TRBJ2-3; TRBD2 matches 8 bases. CDR1 MDHEN and CDR2 SYDVKM come from the germline V gene. This CDR3 comprises 12 residues. Losses at the gene ends were 6 bases for V and 8 bases for J; bases not matched to a gene: 4. The CDR3 here is CASRTSVPTQYF. The CDR3 coding sequence is TGTGCCAGCAGGACTAGCGTTCCTACGCAGTATTTT.

This rearrangement joins TRBV6-6 to TRBJ1-4, with D hard to call. The CDR3 consists of 14 residues. Germline assignment: CDR1 MNHNY and CDR2 SVGAGI (reference sequence). V lost 7 bases, J lost 2 bases, and 11 bases lay in between. In DNA form, the CDR3 reads TGTGCCAGCAATTCAAGGTCCACTAATGAAAAACTGTTTTTT. Amino acid sequence: CASNSRSTNEKLFF.

The rearrangement links TRBV7-2 to TRBJ1-4, with 8 bases identical to TRBD1. This CDR3 is 15 amino acids long. Germline trimming cut 2 bases from V and 10 bases from J; bases unmatched to any gene: 9. Germline V gene data show CDR1 as SGHTA and CDR2 as FQGNSA. CDR3 protein: CASSLSPGGVAKLFF. The CDR3 DNA is TGTGCCAGCAGCTTATCTCCAGGGGGCGTCGCAAAACTGTTTTTT.

The chain uses TRBV7-6 and TRBJ1-4, with D perhaps matching TRBD1 (6 bases). The CDR3 loop spans 18 amino acids. V was trimmed by 5 bases and J by 0 bases, leaving 19 bases between them. Germline V CDR1 and CDR2: SGHVS, FNYEAQ. CDR3 nucleotides: TGTGCCAGCAGCCCTCGGGCAGGGGCCCCTGCAACTAATGAAAAACTGTTTTTT. Its protein is CASSPRAGAPATNEKLFF.

The CDR3 sequence: CASSPMDNNSPLHF. For the CDR3, the DNA is TGTGCCAGCTCACCAATGGACAATAATTCACCCCTCCACTTT. The J gene is TRBJ1-6, the V gene TRBV18, with D possibly matching TRBD1 (5 bases). V was cut by 2 bases and J by 5 bases, with 7 bases left in between. Germline assignment: CDR1 KGHSH and CDR2 LQKENI. The CDR3 totals 14 residues.

The J gene is TRBJ2-3, the V gene TRBV5-1, with D perhaps TRBD2 (5 bases). Germline V gene sequence: CDR1 SGHRS, CDR2 YFSETQ. V was pared by 1 base and J by 2 bases, with 8 bases between. CDR3 size: 14 residues. This CDR3 reads CASSLLRVTDTQYF. CDR3 DNA: TGCGCCAGCAGCTTGCTGCGGGTCACAGATACGCAGTATTTT.

The gene calls are TRBV2 and TRBJ1-5; TRBD1 agrees at 7 bases. Germline V gives CDR1 SNHLY, CDR2 FYNNEI. With 5 bases clipped from V and 9 bases from J, the junction kept 7 bases outside the gene matches. This CDR3 spans 13 amino acids. The CDR3 loop reads CASSPSRDRPQHF. The CDR3 coding sequence is TGTGCCAGCAGTCCTTCCCGGGACAGGCCCCAGCATTTT. The full variable domain, in which reference TRBV2 and TRBJ1-5 provide the parts outside the CDR3, is EPEVTQTPSHQVTQMGQEVILRCVPISNHLYFYWYRQILGQKVEFLVSFYNNEISEKSEIFDDQFSVERPDGSNFTLKIRSTKLEDSAMYFCASSPSRDRPQHFGDGTRLSIL.

CDR3 in amino acids: CASSQVTVANYGYTF. Written as DNA, the CDR3 is TGTGCCAGCAGCCAAGTAACCGTAGCTAACTATGGCTACACCTTC. The gene calls are TRBV4-2 and TRBJ1-2, with unresolved D. This CDR3 is 15 amino acids long. Germline values: CDR1 LGHNA, CDR2 YNFKEQ. Trimming left V 1 base short and J 0 bases short, with 9 bases between.

The chain is built from TRBV18 and TRBJ2-7, with 8 bases matching TRBD2. CDR1 KGHSH and CDR2 LQKENI come from the germline V gene. V was pared by 5 bases and J by 4 bases, with 13 bases of the junction left unmatched. This CDR3 is 16 amino acids long. The CDR3 here is CASSASLAAMAYEQYF. DNA for the CDR3: TGTGCCAGCTCAGCCTCACTAGCGGCAATGGCTTACGAGCAGTACTTC. Based on the CDR3 plus reference TRBV18 and TRBJ2-7, the full variable domain is NAGVMQNPRHLVRRRGQEARLRCSPMKGHSHVYWYRQLPEEGLKFMVYLQKENIIDESGMPKERFSAEFPKEGPSILRIQQVVRGDSAAYFCASSASLAAMAYEQYFGPGTRLTVT.

The chain uses TRBV18 and TRBJ1-5, with 7 bases identical to TRBD1. V lost 4 bases to trimming and J lost 2 bases; unmatched junction nucleotides: 8. CDR3 length: 16 residues. Germline values: CDR1 KGHSH, CDR2 LQKENI. CDR3 coding DNA: TGTGCCAGCTCACAATTACAGGGGAACGGCAATCAGCCCCAGCATTTT. Its protein product is CASSQLQGNGNQPQHF.

The chain is built from TRBV5-1 and TRBJ1-1, with TRBD1 matching over 8 bases. This CDR3 is built from 15 residues. The junction had 5 bases not matched to a gene; V was cut back by 4 bases and J by 0 bases. Germline CDR1 is SGHRS and CDR2 is YFSETQ. CDR3 sequence: CASSHRTGLNTEAFF. In DNA, the CDR3 is TGCGCCAGCAGCCACCGGACAGGGCTGAACACTGAAGCTTTCTTT.

This sequence joins TRBV27 and TRBJ2-1, with a tentative D call TRBD1 (6 bases). The CDR3 totals 14 residues. Germline values: CDR1 MNHEY, CDR2 SMNVEV (reference sequence). The ends were cut back, 4 bases at V and 13 bases at J, with 20 bases in the middle. This CDR3 reads CASSSTSLQGSQFF. Here the CDR3 DNA reads TGTGCCAGCAGTTCCACTTCCCTACAGGGATCTCAGTTCTTC.

This clone appeared a few times. The rearrangement links TRBV7-9 to TRBJ2-7; 11 nucleotides line up with TRBD2. CDR3 length: 15 residues. CDR1 is SEHNR, CDR2 FQNEAQ, per germline (reference sequence). Germline trimming cut 1 base from V and 3 bases from J; bases unmatched to any gene: 2. The CDR3 region is CASSLGLAGGYEQYF. The DNA for the CDR3 is TGTGCCAGCAGCTTAGGGCTAGCGGGAGGCTACGAGCAGTACTTC.

The V and J genes are TRBV4-2 and TRBJ1-3; D remains unclear. The germline gives CDR1 LGHNA, CDR2 YNFKEQ. V was trimmed by 0 bases and J by 3 bases, leaving 18 bases between them. The CDR3 covers 18 residues. The DNA for the CDR3 is TGTGCCAGCAGCCAAGATCGAGAAGCAGGCCCCGGTGGAAACACCATATATTTT. This sequence encodes CASSQDREAGPGGNTIYF.

DNA for the CDR3: TGTGCCAGCTCACCAGGACAGCCGACTCGGACCCAGTACTTC. Protein: CASSPGQPTRTQYF. The genes are TRBV18 and TRBJ2-5, with D maybe TRBD1 (6 bases). Trimming took off 2 bases at V and 7 bases at J, with 14 bases between the two ends. The V gene's germline CDR1 is KGHSH and CDR2 LQKENI. This CDR3 contains 14 residues.

This chain joins TRBV6-5 and TRBJ2-1; D is possibly TRBD2 (6 bases). The ends were cut back, 10 bases at V and 1 base at J, with 17 bases in the middle. Per the germline V gene, CDR1 is MNHEY and CDR2 is SVGAGI. CDR3 length: 15 residues. The CDR3 sequence: CATKAGQGSYNEQFF. CDR3 DNA: TGTGCCACCAAGGCGGGGCAGGGATCCTACAATGAGCAGTTCTTC.

This clone was seen more than once but under ten times. The genes are TRBV18 and TRBJ2-7, with 11 bases lining up with TRBD1. Trimming at V came to 1 base and at J to 1 base, leaving 12 bases not matched to a gene. CDR1 and CDR2 from the germline V gene are KGHSH and LQKENI. The CDR3 is made up of 19 amino acids. CDR3 sequence (DNA): TGTGCCAGCTCACCACGGGCCGGGGACAGGGGGTTCCCTTCCTACGAGCAGTACTTC. Residues: CASSPRAGDRGFPSYEQYF.